This T cell receptor (beta chain) originates from a study of molecular identifiers for immune sequencing clone quantification. TCRdb fed the PCR reads into MiXCR, producing one record per CDR3 protein. This sample has nearly 650,000 distinct CDR3 sequences, with about 25% found just once. To note about this clonotype: Antigen unknown. Its ends do not fully match the called genes, so a read error is possible.

General study findings and limits: Clones above 20 RNA copies contained over 98% of effector molecules and under 1% of naive molecules.

This CDR3 has 14 amino acids. Germline V CDR1 and CDR2: LGHDT, YNNKEL (reference sequence). This clonotype was sampled from a human donor in good health. Some libraries in this study had Jurkat cell RNA spiked in. Sequencing input: naive CD8+ T cells from blood, with Jurkat cell RNA spiked in. The subset was: FACS-sorted CD8+CD4-CCR7+CD45RA+ naive T cells. The V call is TRBV3-1, the J call TRBJ2-5; a weak D match, TRBD1 (6 bases). The DNA of the CDR3 is TGTGCCAGCAGCCATCAAGGACAGCCCGAACCGACCCACTTC. Translation: CASSHQGQPEPTHF.